This T cell receptor (beta chain) was sequenced for a study of shared clonotypes between healthy human individuals. This clone was recorded a few times. The input for sorted-subset replicate PCRs was about 200 ng DNA, 30,000 or so T cell genomes. Assay used: immunoSEQ multiplex PCR; TCRdb lists only in-frame clones, some missing. The table shows about 1 million clones, with roughly 75% occurring only once. The J segment lost 4 bases and the V segment lost 0 bases, leaving 11 bases of the junction unmatched. Germline V CDR1 and CDR2: SGHTA, FQGNSA. The CDR3 extends over 17 amino acids. The sequencing sample was made of memory CD4+ T cells sorted from blood. The sample's subset: CD45RA-negative fraction. This clonotype was sampled from a man between 18 and 35 years old in good health. The chain uses TRBV7-2 and TRBJ2-7; 8 bases are a match to TRBD2. CDR3 DNA: TGTGCCAGCAGCTTAGCGGCGGGGGGCCGACGAGCGTACGAGCAGTACTTC. Residues: CASSLAAGGRRAYEQYF.